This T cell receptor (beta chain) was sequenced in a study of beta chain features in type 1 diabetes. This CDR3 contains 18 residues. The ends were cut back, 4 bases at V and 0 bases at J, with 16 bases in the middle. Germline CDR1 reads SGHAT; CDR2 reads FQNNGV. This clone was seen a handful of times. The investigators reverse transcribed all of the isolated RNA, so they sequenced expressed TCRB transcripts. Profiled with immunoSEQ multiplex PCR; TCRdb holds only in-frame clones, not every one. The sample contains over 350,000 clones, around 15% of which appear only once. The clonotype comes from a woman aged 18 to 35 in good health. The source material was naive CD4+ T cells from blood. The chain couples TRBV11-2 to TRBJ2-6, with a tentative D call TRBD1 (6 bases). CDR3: CASSSRTVSISGANVLTF. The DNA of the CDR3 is TGTGCCAGCAGCTCTAGGACAGTTTCAATCTCTGGGGCCAACGTCCTGACTTTC.